The 2 T cell receptor beta chains reported below all come from one sample, sequenced in a study of blood T cells in healthy people across ages. A sample-barcoded 5' primer and a J-beta primer mix were used in a second PCR of about 7 to 12 cycles. One entry per CDR3 protein results from TCRdb running MiXCR on the 5' RACE reads. The table shows 1.5 million to 2 million distinct CDR3 sequences, with under 30% occurring only once. Material for sequencing was blood. These receptors came from a woman under 40 in good health.

This chain links TRBV7-9 with TRBJ1-2, with 9 bases that match TRBD1. J was trimmed by 8 bases and V by 4 bases; bases with no gene match: 5. This CDR3 is 13 amino acids long. Germline lookup yields CDR1 SEHNR and CDR2 FQNEAQ (reference sequence). The CDR3 DNA sequence: TGTGCCAGCAGCTCGGGGACAGGGAGAGGCTACACCTTC. This gives the protein CASSSGTGRGYTF.

As regards this clonotype: Germline and junction disagree at one end, which may indicate a read error. The chain has TRBV29-1 and TRBJ2-2; TRBD2 matches at 11 bases. The germline V gene encodes CDR1 SQVTM and CDR2 ANQGSEA. The CDR3 runs to 15 residues. CDR3 residues: CSVESSGGAGGERFF. DNA of the CDR3: TGCAGCGTTGAGAGTAGCGGGGGGGCAGGAGGGGAGCGGTTTTTT.